The 10 T cell receptor beta chains presented below share a single source sample, sequenced in a study of cytomegalovirus exposure and HLA in healthy donors (dated by TCRdb to the late 2010s). Preparation of the library involved the immunoSEQ multiplex PCR assay. For the multiplex PCR, a mixture combining 60 forward primers for TCR Vbeta segments and 13 reverse primers for TCR Jbeta segments was used. TCRdb took this table from immuneACCESS and kept in-frame rearrangements with V and J called. Such tables lack part of the clones; where checked against another copy, unresolved V genes explain under half of the gap, and the rest is unexplained. This sample holds about 96,000 clones; approximately 72% were observed only once. The top ten clonotypes cover 2.5% to 3% of the sample. Sequenced sample: PBMCs. Receptor source: a female donor in good health and CMV-seropositive.

The DNA of the CDR3 is TGCGCCAGCAGCCAAGATCTGGTCCGGGACAGGGGGCGGCCTAACTATGGCTACACCTTC. Protein: CASSQDLVRDRGRPNYGYTF. The genes are TRBV4-3 and TRBJ1-2; 12 nucleotides match TRBD1. CDR1 and CDR2 from the germline V gene are LGHNA and YSLEER. The CDR3 has 20 residues. V lost 0 bases and J lost 0; bases outside the gene matches: 11.

The J gene is TRBJ1-2, the V gene TRBV4-1; 7 positions agree with TRBD1. There are 16 residues in the CDR3. Unmatched junction bases numbered 10, after V lost 1 base and J lost 5 bases. CDR1 MGHRA and CDR2 YSYEKL come from the germline V gene. In DNA form, the CDR3 reads TGCGCCAGCAGCCAAGCAGGACAGGCGGCCTCTTATGGCTACACCTTC. It is translated as CASSQAGQAASYGYTF.

On this clone: Other DNA sequences in the same sample also yield this CDR3. The V gene is TRBV7-2, the J gene TRBJ2-7; 8 nucleotides align to TRBD1. The V and J ends lost 2 bases and 0 bases, in that order; junction bases with no gene match: 9. This CDR3 region has 17 residues. Germline V gene data show CDR1 as SGHTA and CDR2 as FQGNSA. Here the CDR3 reads CASSLHPTGGASYEQYF. CDR3 nucleotides: TGTGCCAGCAGCTTACATCCTACAGGGGGTGCCTCCTACGAGCAGTACTTC. The variable domain in full, completed from reference TRBV7-2 and TRBJ2-7, reads GAGVSQSPSNKVTEKGKDVELRCDPISGHTALYWYRQSLGQGLEFLIYFQGNSAPDKSGLPSDRFSAERTGGSVSTLTIQRTQQEDSAVYLCASSLHPTGGASYEQYFGPGTRLTVT.

This clone was detected a few times. The V gene is TRBV6-1, the J gene TRBJ2-3, with D possibly matching TRBD1 (7 bases). Germline lookup yields CDR1 MNHNS and CDR2 SASEGT. V lost 0 bases and J lost 4, with 11 bases in between. This CDR3 comprises 15 residues. The CDR3 nucleotides are TGTGCCAGCAGTGAAGCGACAGGGAGGCCAGATACGCAGTATTTT. Encoded protein: CASSEATGRPDTQYF.

V gene TRBV9 combines with J gene TRBJ1-2; TRBD1 might be the D (6 bases). CDR1 and CDR2 (germline): SGDLS, YYNGEE. This CDR3 comprises 14 residues. V was trimmed by 3 bases and J by 8 bases, leaving 17 bases between them. CDR3 sequence reads: CASSEGDTPGGYTF. The CDR3 DNA reads TGTGCCAGCAGCGAAGGGGACACCCCAGGAGGCTACACCTTC.

This chain uses TRBV30 with TRBJ2-7; 9 bases fit TRBD1. Germline lookup yields CDR1 GTSNPN and CDR2 SVGIG (reference sequence). Losses at the gene ends were 4 bases for V and 0 bases for J; bases not matched to a gene: 16. The CDR3 runs 18 residues. CDR3 residues: CAWNQAPTGTGTSYEQYF. The DNA of the CDR3 is TGTGCCTGGAACCAAGCTCCGACCGGGACAGGGACCTCCTACGAGCAGTACTTC.

This clone was picked up one time. CDR3 nucleotides: TGTGCCAGCAGCCGGGGGGGTCATTCGGAGGGTGAGCAGTTCTTC. This sequence encodes CASSRGGHSEGEQFF. The rearrangement joins TRBV7-2 to TRBJ2-1; 8 positions match TRBD2. With 5 bases clipped from V and 9 bases from J, the junction kept 12 bases outside the gene matches. Germline values: CDR1 SGHTA, CDR2 FQGNSA. This CDR3 contains 15 residues.

This sequence joins TRBV25-1 and TRBJ2-5; 7 bases are shared with TRBD1. V was clipped by 4 bases and J by 2 bases; unmatched bases: 7. Germline CDR1 is MGHDK and CDR2 is SYGVNS. The CDR3 runs 15 residues. CDR3 protein: CASSGMTGWQETQYF. CDR3 nucleotide sequence: TGTGCCAGCAGTGGTATGACAGGGTGGCAAGAGACCCAGTACTTC.

This chain uses TRBV13 with TRBJ2-7, with D possibly being TRBD1 (6 bases). CDR1 PRHDT and CDR2 FYEKMQ come from the germline V gene (reference sequence). Trimming removed 5 bases from V and 3 bases from J, with 17 bases in between. The CDR3 is 15 amino acids. The chain's CDR3 is CASSADSRGHYEQYF. In DNA form, the CDR3 reads TGTGCCAGCAGCGCGGACTCCAGGGGCCACTACGAGCAGTACTTC.

The V call is TRBV5-1, the J call TRBJ1-1; 8 positions match TRBD1. Germline V gene data show CDR1 as SGHRS and CDR2 as YFSETQ. The V and J ends lost 3 bases and 0 bases, in that order; junction bases with no gene match: 7. The CDR3 has 16 residues. Here the CDR3 reads CASSWDRTALNTEAFF. The CDR3 DNA reads TGCGCCAGCAGCTGGGACAGGACAGCGCTGAACACTGAAGCTTTCTTT. The full variable domain, completed using reference TRBV5-1 and TRBJ1-1, is KAGVTQTPRYLIKTRGQQVTLSCSPISGHRSVSWYQQTPGQGLQFLFEYFSETQRNKGNFPGRFSGRQFSNSRSEMNVSTLELGDSALYLCASSWDRTALNTEAFFGQGTRLTVV.